This record concerns one T cell receptor (beta chain) sequence. The antigen it binds to is not known. Base qualities were left out, and no much larger clone turns up one base away. The source of the sample is a study of control samples from healthy donors and cancer patients (dated by TCRdb to about 2020). Trimmed from V: 2 bases; trimmed from J: 4 bases; junction bases lacking a gene match: 4. The CDR3 goes from the cysteine to the phenylalanine over 17 residues. Kept here is only the CDR3 DNA, which spans 51 bases and is read in frame from base 1. CDR1 and CDR2, per the germline V gene, are SGHVS and FQNEAQ. Libraries came from the immunoSEQ multiplex PCR assay. TCRdb holds this immuneACCESS table with in-frame rearrangements only. Some clones are missing; in checked studies, unresolved V genes explain under half, and the rest has no known cause. This sample has 150,000 to 200,000 clones in its table, and 85% to 95% of those were observed once. Jointly, the top ten make up roughly 1.3% of the sample.

This receptor was identified in a man aged 25 to 45 in good health. This chain joins TRBV7-8 to TRBJ2-3; 15 junctional bases match TRBD2. The sequenced material came from blood. The CDR3 is CASSLRTSGGAPDTQYF. The DNA is as follows: TGTGCCAGCAGCTTAAGGACTAGCGGGGGGGCGCCAGATACGCAGTATTTT.